This T cell receptor beta chain was sequenced in a study of T cell clones after liver transplantation (dated 2019 in TCRdb). Regarding the research as a whole: ITN030ST, the source of the samples, was a randomized trial that attempted immunosuppression withdrawal within 2 years of liver transplantation. After a pre-transplant mixed lymphocyte reaction, TCRbeta sequencing was used to pinpoint donor-reactive T cell clones, which were subsequently tracked in post-transplant blood. As an antigen-independent comparator for donor-reactive sequences, third party-reactive TCRbeta sequences were also identified from pre-transplant MLRs. Three of the eight recipients were HCV-positive; the others were transplanted for non-autoimmune, non-viral indications. Subjects received no induction therapy and standard immunosuppression until randomization at 12-24 months post-transplant. Tolerance was defined as complete immunosuppression withdrawal for at least one year with no rise in liver enzymes beyond twice the upper limit of normal. Blood samples were collected pre-transplant, pre-randomization before withdrawal, and post-randomization after either complete withdrawal or failed withdrawal. A cohort of 8 liver transplant recipients was studied, of whom 3 were classified as tolerant and 5 as non-tolerant.

Thawed unstimulated PBMCs were stained for CD3, CD4 and CD8 and FACS-sorted into CD3+CD4+ and CD3+CD8+ populations. Each of the 8 studied subjects was randomized to immunosuppression withdrawal. Genomic DNA was isolated with the Qiagen DNeasy Blood and Tissue Kit. Sequences MDHEN (CDR1) and SYDVKM (CDR2) are obtained from the germline V gene. The cysteine opens and the phenylalanine closes a CDR3 of 16 amino acids. CDR3 DNA only is kept here, 48 bases in frame from base 1. V was cut back by 5 bases and J by 4 bases, leaving a gap of 18 bases between them. Of note for this clone: The antigen this receptor binds is unknown. No clone much larger than this one lies a single base away; base qualities are absent.

Study-level results and caveats: Donor-reactive sequences decreased more than third party-reactive sequences, which suggests partial antigen-specific deletion that was not related to withdrawal success. Once repertoire turnover was taken into account, donor-reactive detection showed a significant reduction for CD4 in 7 of 8 subjects and for CD8 in 8 of 8. Because allograft tissue specimens were not available, migration of donor-reactive T cells into the graft, rather than deletion, may have occurred. The conclusions were preliminary, being limited by small, heterogeneous patient numbers and by non-standardized post-transplant time points. Circulating donor-reactive CD4 TCRbeta sequences fell significantly post-transplant in most of the 8 subjects, irrespective of tolerance or HCV status. Low numbers of available donor cells limited the measurable donor-reactive repertoire in a couple of subjects.

High-throughput TCRbeta CDR3 sequencing of frozen genomic DNA was performed by immunoSEQ, including PCR amplification, mapping, bias correction and internal controls. For the original study's pipeline: Only productive rearrangements were retained, with each unique TCRbeta sequence defined by its CDR3 nucleotide sequence together with its V and J gene. A sequence counted as donor-reactive only if the sequence showed at least 5-fold expansion in CFSE-low cells compared with unstimulated pre-transplant cells and had a frequency of at least 0.01%. Per-subject minimum frequency thresholds, based on the lowest-template unstimulated sample, ensured at least 90% detection power. Jensen-Shannon divergence between the top 1000 TCRbeta sequences after and before transplant was used to measure repertoire turnover. Changes in detection of donor-reactive sequences were assessed with two-sided Fisher's exact tests. Drawn from immuneACCESS, this table holds only the in-frame rearrangements with V and J called that TCRdb kept. Clones are partly lost; checked studies trace under half to an unresolved V gene and leave the rest unexplained. The DNA was the basis for D and trimming; V, J and clone size are from that table. The sample data list under 130,000 clones, and about 86% of these were observed just once. The top ten constitute about 2.6% of the sample.

The material was CD4+ T cells from blood, obtained approximately 50 months after liver transplant. The rearranged segments are TRBV28 and TRBJ1-3, with an unclear D gene assignment. The TCR originated in a human patient who received a liver transplant. After a transplant, the donor of the graft may account for some T cells. The sequenced DNA: TGTGCCAGCAGTCTAGGGCTCCTCCGGCTGGGAAACACCATATATTTT. This is translated as CASSLGLLRLGNTIYF.